A selection of T cell receptor beta chains follows, all from one sample in a study of blood T cell repertoires in COVID-19. Clones were sequenced by immunoSEQ multiplex PCR, and TCRdb holds only the in-frame ones, with some missing. The data show some 120,000 clones, approximately 80% seen once. The sample taken for sequencing was peripheral blood. The receptors were sampled from an elderly man with acute or convalescent COVID-19. Both conserved end residues are trimmed from each CDR3. Fields, in order: J gene, V gene, CDR3 protein.

j_call: TRBJ1-1
v_call: TRBV5-1
cdr3_aa: ASSIQGRTEAF

j_call: TRBJ2-7
v_call: TRBV28
cdr3_aa: ASLDRGSYEQY

j_call: TRBJ1-2
v_call: TRBV7-9
cdr3_aa: ASSLDRVGGYT

j_call: TRBJ2-7
v_call: TRBV11-2
cdr3_aa: ASSPTGRAPYEQY

j_call: TRBJ1-5
v_call: TRBV7-8
cdr3_aa: ASSLPGQPVNQPQH

j_call: TRBJ1-3
v_call: TRBV4-2
cdr3_aa: ASSQGTTGFGNTIY

j_call: TRBJ1-1
v_call: TRBV12-3/TRBV12-4
cdr3_aa: ASSFSLSGAF

j_call: TRBJ2-7
v_call: TRBV6-5
cdr3_aa: ASSYSRFSYEQY

j_call: TRBJ2-1
v_call: TRBV4-1
cdr3_aa: ASSLDSGGGYNEQF

j_call: TRBJ2-3
v_call: TRBV19
cdr3_aa: ASSRSGGSTRDTQY

j_call: TRBJ2-1
v_call: TRBV19
cdr3_aa: ASTSSEGGRGEQF

j_call: TRBJ1-6
v_call: TRBV7-2
cdr3_aa: ASSLVSGYSPLH

j_call: TRBJ1-5
v_call: TRBV2
cdr3_aa: ASTLDSSNQPQH

j_call: TRBJ1-5
v_call: TRBV19
cdr3_aa: ASSIRQGSSNSQPQH

j_call: TRBJ1-6
v_call: TRBV27
cdr3_aa: ASSSSRGDSPLH

j_call: TRBJ2-7
v_call: TRBV4-1
cdr3_aa: ASSRIRTGTFGEQY

j_call: TRBJ2-1
v_call: TRBV2
cdr3_aa: ASSEERGSYNEQF

j_call: TRBJ2-6
v_call: TRBV10-1
cdr3_aa: ASKDRSSGANVLT

j_call: TRBJ2-7
v_call: TRBV9
cdr3_aa: ASSATSSSREQY

j_call: TRBJ1-5
v_call: TRBV7-6
cdr3_aa: ASSPGGAASNQPQH

j_call: TRBJ2-5
v_call: TRBV10-3
cdr3_aa: ATGDSLGTQY

j_call: TRBJ1-1
v_call: TRBV23-1
cdr3_aa: ASSQSKGTGGRDTEAF

j_call: TRBJ1-5
v_call: TRBV15
cdr3_aa: ATSRYRGQSQPQH

j_call: TRBJ2-7
v_call: TRBV4-3
cdr3_aa: ASSQDLWDRDLFWTYEQY

j_call: TRBJ1-4
v_call: TRBV9
cdr3_aa: ASSVGSREAEKLF

j_call: TRBJ1-1
v_call: TRBV7-2
cdr3_aa: ASSLNGGMNTEAF

j_call: TRBJ1-4
v_call: TRBV7-8
cdr3_aa: ASSLGIGEKLF

j_call: TRBJ2-3
v_call: TRBV6-5
cdr3_aa: ASSGGSTDTQY

j_call: TRBJ2-1
v_call: TRBV6-4
cdr3_aa: ASSEESSYNEQF

j_call: TRBJ2-3
v_call: TRBV10-3
cdr3_aa: AISESWGGDTQY

j_call: TRBJ2-2
v_call: TRBV28
cdr3_aa: ASSLGANTGELF

j_call: TRBJ2-7
v_call: TRBV4-2
cdr3_aa: ASSLSYPTTTYEQY

j_call: TRBJ2-5
v_call: TRBV28
cdr3_aa: ASTQGEEGLAGLQETQY

j_call: TRBJ1-6
v_call: TRBV4-1
cdr3_aa: ASSPLSGQTYNSPLH

j_call: TRBJ2-2
v_call: TRBV3-1/TRBV3-2
cdr3_aa: ASSPRMGAGELF

j_call: TRBJ2-2
v_call: TRBV21-1
cdr3_aa: ASSKYERGGNTGELF

j_call: TRBJ2-6
v_call: TRBV4-2
cdr3_aa: ASSQLVKDTNSGANVLT

j_call: TRBJ2-3
v_call: TRBV28
cdr3_aa: ASSSGGVYTDTQY

j_call: TRBJ2-1
v_call: TRBV19
cdr3_aa: ASSEGVEYNEQF

j_call: TRBJ2-7
v_call: TRBV18
cdr3_aa: ASSPTGNSYEQY

j_call: TRBJ2-7
v_call: TRBV6-2/TRBV6-3
cdr3_aa: ASSYPLGRVAYEQY

j_call: TRBJ1-3
v_call: TRBV7-9
cdr3_aa: ASSEPGKQFSGNTIY

j_call: TRBJ2-2
v_call: TRBV10-3
cdr3_aa: AISESPGGITGELF

j_call: TRBJ2-3
v_call: TRBV9
cdr3_aa: ASSVDASGPRGTDTQY

j_call: TRBJ2-5
v_call: TRBV19
cdr3_aa: ASSGYRGRLETQY

j_call: TRBJ1-1
v_call: TRBV29-1
cdr3_aa: SVGGKLNTEAF

j_call: TRBJ2-7
v_call: TRBV15
cdr3_aa: ATSRTGLAGDSYEQY

j_call: TRBJ1-5
v_call: TRBV19
cdr3_aa: ASTTQTGFSNQPQH

j_call: TRBJ1-1
v_call: TRBV3-1/TRBV3-2
cdr3_aa: ASSQGGENTEAF

j_call: TRBJ1-3
v_call: TRBV18
cdr3_aa: ASSLTGFGNTIY

j_call: TRBJ2-1
v_call: TRBV24-1
cdr3_aa: ATSDPRTGNEQF

j_call: TRBJ2-5
v_call: TRBV5-6
cdr3_aa: ASSSYRAATQY

j_call: TRBJ2-1
v_call: TRBV28
cdr3_aa: ASTLGRDRDINNEQF

j_call: TRBJ1-3
v_call: TRBV7-2
cdr3_aa: ASSQRTETGNTIY

j_call: TRBJ1-2
v_call: TRBV24-1
cdr3_aa: ATSDLTGRRYT

j_call: TRBJ2-7
v_call: TRBV15
cdr3_aa: ATSRDGGQSYEQY

j_call: TRBJ2-5
v_call: TRBV5-4
cdr3_aa: ASSLAGGDETQY

j_call: TRBJ2-4
v_call: TRBV10-3
cdr3_aa: AISGEGGGAKNIQY